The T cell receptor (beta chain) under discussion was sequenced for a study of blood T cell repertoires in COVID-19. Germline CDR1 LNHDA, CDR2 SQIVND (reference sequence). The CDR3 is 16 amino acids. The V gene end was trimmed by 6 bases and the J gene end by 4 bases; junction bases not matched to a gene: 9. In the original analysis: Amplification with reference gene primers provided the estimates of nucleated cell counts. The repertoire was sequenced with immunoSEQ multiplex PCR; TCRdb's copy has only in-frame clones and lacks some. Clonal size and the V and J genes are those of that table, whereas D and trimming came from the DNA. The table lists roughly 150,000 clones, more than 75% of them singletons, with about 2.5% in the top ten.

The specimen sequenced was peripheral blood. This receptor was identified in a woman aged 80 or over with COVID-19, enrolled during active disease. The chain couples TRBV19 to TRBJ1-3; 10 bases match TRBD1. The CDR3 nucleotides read TGTGCCAGTAGCTCGACCGGGACAGGGGTCGGAAACACCATATATTTT. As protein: CASSSTGTGVGNTIYF.